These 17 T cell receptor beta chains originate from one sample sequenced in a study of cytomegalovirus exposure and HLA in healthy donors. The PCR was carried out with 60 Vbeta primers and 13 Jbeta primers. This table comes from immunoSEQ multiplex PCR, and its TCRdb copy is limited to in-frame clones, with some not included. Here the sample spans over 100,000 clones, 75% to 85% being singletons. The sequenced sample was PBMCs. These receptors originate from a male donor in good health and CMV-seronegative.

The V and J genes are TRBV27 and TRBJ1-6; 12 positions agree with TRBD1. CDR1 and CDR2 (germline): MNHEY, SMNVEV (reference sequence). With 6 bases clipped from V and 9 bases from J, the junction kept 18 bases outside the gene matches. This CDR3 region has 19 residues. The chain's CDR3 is CASRDNLGTGGGHGSPLHF. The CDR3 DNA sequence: TGTGCCAGCAGGGACAACCTCGGGACAGGGGGCGGTCACGGTTCACCCCTCCACTTT.

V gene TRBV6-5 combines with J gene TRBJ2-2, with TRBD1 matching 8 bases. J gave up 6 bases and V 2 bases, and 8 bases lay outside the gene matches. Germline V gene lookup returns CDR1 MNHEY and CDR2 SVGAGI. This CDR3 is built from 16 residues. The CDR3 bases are TGTGCCAGCAGTTACCTCCGGGACAGGCCCCCCGGGGAGCTGTTTTTT. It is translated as CASSYLRDRPPGELFF.

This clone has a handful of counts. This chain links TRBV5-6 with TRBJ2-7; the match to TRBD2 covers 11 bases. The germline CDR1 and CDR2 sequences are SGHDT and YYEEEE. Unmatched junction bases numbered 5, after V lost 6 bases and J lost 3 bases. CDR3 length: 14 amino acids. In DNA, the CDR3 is TGTGCCAGCACCTTCGGACTAGCGGGCTACGAGCAGTACTTC. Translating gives CASTFGLAGYEQYF.

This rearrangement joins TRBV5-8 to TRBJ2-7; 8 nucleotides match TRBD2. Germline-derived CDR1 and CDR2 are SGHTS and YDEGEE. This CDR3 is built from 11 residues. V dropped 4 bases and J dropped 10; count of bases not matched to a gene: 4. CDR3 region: CASSHGGVQYF. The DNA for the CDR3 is TGTGCCAGCAGCCACGGGGGGGTACAGTACTTC.

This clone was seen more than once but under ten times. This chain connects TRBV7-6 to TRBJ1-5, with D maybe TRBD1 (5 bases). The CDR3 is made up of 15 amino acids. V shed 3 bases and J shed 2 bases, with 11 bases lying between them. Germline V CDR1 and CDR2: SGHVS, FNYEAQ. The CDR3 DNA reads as TGTGCCAGCAGCTTGGGGGGGGTTGGCAATCAGCCCCAGCATTTT. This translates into CASSLGGVGNQPQHF.

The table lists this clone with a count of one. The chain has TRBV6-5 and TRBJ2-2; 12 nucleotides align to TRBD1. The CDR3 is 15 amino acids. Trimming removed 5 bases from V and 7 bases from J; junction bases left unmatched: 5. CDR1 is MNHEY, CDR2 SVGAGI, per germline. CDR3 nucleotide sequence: TGTGCCAGCAGTAGAGGGACAGGGGGCTTCGGGGAGCTGTTTTTT. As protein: CASSRGTGGFGELFF.

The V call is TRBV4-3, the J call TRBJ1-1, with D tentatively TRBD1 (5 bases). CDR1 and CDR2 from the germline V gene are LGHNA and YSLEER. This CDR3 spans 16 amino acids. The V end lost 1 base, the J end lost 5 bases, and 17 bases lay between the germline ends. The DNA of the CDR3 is TGCGCCAGCAGCCAAGTTTCTCAGGGAGGGAGGACTGAAGCTTTCTTT. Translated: CASSQVSQGGRTEAFF.

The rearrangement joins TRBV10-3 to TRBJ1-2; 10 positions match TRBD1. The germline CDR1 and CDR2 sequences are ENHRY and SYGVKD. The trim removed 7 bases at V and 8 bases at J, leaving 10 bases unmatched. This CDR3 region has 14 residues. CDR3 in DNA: TGTGCCATCACGGAGAGGGGACAGGGGATAGGCTACACCTTC. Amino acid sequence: CAITERGQGIGYTF.

In DNA, the CDR3 is TGTGCCAGCAGCCCCCGAGCGGGGAACACCGGGGAGCTGTTTTTT. It encodes CASSPRAGNTGELFF. The rearrangement joins TRBV7-3 to TRBJ2-2, with D possibly matching TRBD2 (6 bases). The CDR3 loop spans 15 amino acids. Per the germline V gene, CDR1 is SGHTA and CDR2 is FQGTGA. The V and J ends lost 5 bases and 1 base respectively, with 11 bases between them.

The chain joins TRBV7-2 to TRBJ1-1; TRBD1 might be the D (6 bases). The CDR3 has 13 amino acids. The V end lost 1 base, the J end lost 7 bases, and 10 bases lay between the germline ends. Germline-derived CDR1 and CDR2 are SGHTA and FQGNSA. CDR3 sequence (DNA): TGTGCCAGCAGCTTAGGACAGGCCCTTGAAGCTTTCTTT. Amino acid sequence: CASSLGQALEAFF.

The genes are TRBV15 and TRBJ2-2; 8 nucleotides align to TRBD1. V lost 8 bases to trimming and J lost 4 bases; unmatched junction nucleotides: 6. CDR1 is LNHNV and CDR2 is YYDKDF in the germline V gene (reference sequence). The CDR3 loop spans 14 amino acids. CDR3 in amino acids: CATGETGATGELFF. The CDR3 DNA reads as TGTGCCACCGGCGAGACAGGGGCCACCGGGGAGCTGTTTTTT.

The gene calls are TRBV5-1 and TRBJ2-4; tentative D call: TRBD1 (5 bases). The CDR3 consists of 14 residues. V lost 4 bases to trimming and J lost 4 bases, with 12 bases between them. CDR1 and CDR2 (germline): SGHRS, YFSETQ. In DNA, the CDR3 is TGCGCCAGCAGCGCCTTGGACAAGAAAAACATTCAGTACTTC. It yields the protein CASSALDKKNIQYF.

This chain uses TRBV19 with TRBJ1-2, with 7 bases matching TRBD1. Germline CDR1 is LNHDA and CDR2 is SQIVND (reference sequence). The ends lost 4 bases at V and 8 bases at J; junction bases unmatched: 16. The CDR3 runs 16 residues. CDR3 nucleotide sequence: TGTGCCAGTAGTACCAACTATCGGACAGGAGGGCAAGGCTACACCTTC. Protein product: CASSTNYRTGGQGYTF.

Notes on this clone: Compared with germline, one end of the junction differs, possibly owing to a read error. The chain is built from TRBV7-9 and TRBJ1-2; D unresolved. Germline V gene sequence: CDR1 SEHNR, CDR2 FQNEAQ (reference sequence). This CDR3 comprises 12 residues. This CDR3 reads CSSSFRSYGYTF. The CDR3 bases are TGTTCCAGCAGCTTCCGTTCCTATGGCTACACCTTC.

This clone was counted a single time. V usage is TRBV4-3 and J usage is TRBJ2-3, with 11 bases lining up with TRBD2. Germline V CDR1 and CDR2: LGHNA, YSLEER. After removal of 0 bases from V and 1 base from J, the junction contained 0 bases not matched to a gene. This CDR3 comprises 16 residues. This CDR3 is CASSQELAGGTDTQYF. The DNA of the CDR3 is TGCGCCAGCAGCCAAGAACTAGCGGGGGGCACAGATACGCAGTATTTT.

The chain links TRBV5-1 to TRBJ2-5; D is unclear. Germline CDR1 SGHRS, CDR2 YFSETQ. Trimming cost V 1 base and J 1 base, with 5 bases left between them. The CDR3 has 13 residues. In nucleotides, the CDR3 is TGCGCCAGCAGCTTGAGCCCCCAAGAGACCCAGTACTTC. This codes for CASSLSPQETQYF.

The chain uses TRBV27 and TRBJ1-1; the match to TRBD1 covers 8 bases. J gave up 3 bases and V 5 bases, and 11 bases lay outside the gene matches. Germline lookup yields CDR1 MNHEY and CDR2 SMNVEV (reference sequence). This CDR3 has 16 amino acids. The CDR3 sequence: CASSPSQGEMDTEAFF. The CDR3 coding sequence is TGTGCCAGCAGTCCCTCACAGGGGGAGATGGACACTGAAGCTTTCTTT.